Following are 18 T cell receptor beta chains from one sample sequenced in a study of cytomegalovirus exposure and HLA in healthy donors. 60 Vbeta and 13 Jbeta primers were used in PCR. Assay: immunoSEQ multiplex PCR; the TCRdb copy retains only in-frame clones and omits some. The data hold 100,000 to 150,000 clones, with 75% to 80% observed a single time. The sample was PBMCs. The receptor set was obtained from a man in his forties or fifties in good health and CMV-seronegative.

As regards this clone: A read error may account for a junction end that differs from germline. V usage is TRBV7-9 and J usage is TRBJ1-6; 9 bases fit TRBD1. Germline V gene sequence: CDR1 SEHNR, CDR2 FQNEAQ (reference sequence). This CDR3 has 16 amino acids. The CDR3 reads CSSRPRDRASNSPLHF. CDR3 bases: TGTTCCAGCAGACCCCGGGACAGGGCGTCTAATTCACCCCTCCACTTT.

Worth noting for this clone: The junction shows a germline mismatch at one end, possibly a read error. This chain links TRBV15 with TRBJ2-3; a possible D gene is TRBD2 (5 bases). CDR1 and CDR2 (germline): LNHNV, YYDKDF (reference sequence). CDR3 length: 15 residues. CDR3 nucleotides: TGTGCCACCAGCAGAGATCGGGCTAGCAAAGATACGCAGTATTTT. It is translated as CATSRDRASKDTQYF.

This clone was picked up one time. The CDR3 coding sequence is TGTGCCAGCAGCTTTCTCAGGGGGAACACTGAAGCTTTCTTT. Translation: CASSFLRGNTEAFF. The V and J genes are TRBV7-9 and TRBJ1-1, with D maybe TRBD1 (6 bases). The CDR3 sequence is 14 residues long. Per germline, CDR1 SEHNR and CDR2 FQNEAQ (reference sequence). V gave up 3 bases and J gave up 1 base, with 9 bases separating them.

This clone was found once. V usage is TRBV7-3 and J usage is TRBJ2-5; weak D call: TRBD1 (5 bases). Per the germline V gene, CDR1 is SGHTA and CDR2 is FQGTGA. Trimming removed 5 bases from V and 5 bases from J, with 12 bases in between. The CDR3 extends over 13 amino acids. In DNA form, the CDR3 reads TGTGCCAGCAGCGTCCAGGGCCGGGAGACCCAGTACTTC. It yields the protein CASSVQGRETQYF.

This clone was found a few times. The gene calls are TRBV4-1 and TRBJ2-3; 8 nucleotides agree with TRBD2. V lost 4 bases, J lost 2 bases, and 5 bases stayed unmatched. Germline-derived CDR1 and CDR2 are MGHRA and YSYEKL. The CDR3 sequence is 15 residues long. CDR3 residues: CASSRSGGITDTQYF. CDR3 coding DNA: TGCGCCAGCAGCCGCAGCGGGGGCATCACAGATACGCAGTATTTT.

This clone was counted once. The chain is built from TRBV9 and TRBJ1-5; no firm D call. CDR1 and CDR2 (germline): SGDLS, YYNGEE. The CDR3 covers 14 residues. Trimming stripped 0 bases from V and 7 bases from J, with 11 bases between. CDR3 region: CASSVDSGWQPQHF. The CDR3 DNA reads TGTGCCAGCAGCGTAGACAGTGGGTGGCAGCCCCAGCATTTT.

This chain joins TRBV7-9 and TRBJ1-4; 10 positions match TRBD1. CDR3 length: 17 residues. The V segment lost 3 bases and the J segment 8 bases; nucleotides outside the gene matches: 12. Germline CDR1 SEHNR, CDR2 FQNEAQ (reference sequence). CDR3 nucleotide sequence: TGTGCCAGCAGCTTTGGGGGACAGGGGAAAAGAGGGGAAAAACTGTTTTTT. This encodes CASSFGGQGKRGEKLFF.

The chain recombines TRBV7-8 with TRBJ1-1; possibly TRBD1 for D (5 bases). CDR1 is SGHVS and CDR2 is FQNEAQ in the germline V gene. The CDR3 runs 12 residues. Trimming took off 5 bases at V and 7 bases at J, with 11 bases between the two ends. CDR3 sequence reads: CASSLGQVEAFF. CDR3 nucleotides: TGTGCCAGCAGCCTGGGGCAGGTTGAAGCTTTCTTT.

J is TRBJ1-2 and V is TRBV14; D is ambiguous. The CDR3 extends over 14 amino acids. The V gene's germline CDR1 is SGHDN and CDR2 FVKESK. The V end was cut by 3 bases, the J end by 4 bases, with 12 bases between. The CDR3 nucleotides are TGTGCCAGCAGCCAGTCACGGGGAACCTATGGCTACACCTTC. Translating gives CASSQSRGTYGYTF.

V is TRBV7-9 and J is TRBJ2-3; 9 bases agree with TRBD2. V trimming: 1 base; J trimming: 0 bases; junction bases outside the gene matches: 8. CDR3 length equals 18 residues. The germline V gene has CDR1 SEHNR and CDR2 FQNEAQ (reference sequence). The CDR3 reads CASSLVWRGGQSTDTQYF. The CDR3 DNA reads as TGTGCCAGCAGCTTAGTTTGGCGGGGGGGCCAAAGCACAGATACGCAGTATTTT. The full variable domain, completed using reference TRBV7-9 and TRBJ2-3, is DTGVSQNPRHKITKRGQNVTFRCDPISEHNRLYWYRQTLGQGPEFLTYFQNEAQLEKSRLLSDRFSAERPKGSFSTLEIQRTEQGDSAMYLCASSLVWRGGQSTDTQYFGPGTRLTVL.

The chain carries TRBV5-4 and TRBJ1-6; 8 bases map to TRBD1. After removal of 3 bases from V and 11 bases from J, the junction contained 16 bases not matched to a gene. CDR3 length: 17 residues. Per germline, CDR1 SGHNT and CDR2 YYREEE (reference sequence). The CDR3 protein is CASSSGGQGTDGPPLHF. The CDR3 region has the DNA TGTGCCAGCAGCTCTGGAGGACAGGGTACCGATGGTCCACCCCTCCACTTT.

CDR3 nucleotides: TGTGCCAGCAGCTTGTCGTGGAGCTCTGGAAACACCATATATTTT. This encodes CASSLSWSSGNTIYF. The V and J genes are TRBV7-2 and TRBJ1-3; the D is unclear. Looked up from germline, CDR1 is SGHTA and CDR2 is FQGNSA. The CDR3 length is 15 residues. Trimming removed 3 bases at V and 0 bases at J, with 9 bases between.

CDR3 nucleotides: TGTGCCAGCAGCCCAGGGGTAAACTATGGCTACACCTTC. It codes for CASSPGVNYGYTF. This chain links TRBV7-2 with TRBJ1-2; D is possibly TRBD1 (6 bases). The germline gives CDR1 SGHTA, CDR2 FQGNSA. CDR3 length equals 13 residues. V shed 5 bases and J shed 2 bases, with 9 bases lying between them.

The rearrangement joins TRBV19 to TRBJ1-1, with D possibly TRBD1 on 6 matching bases. This CDR3 is 18 amino acids long. Germline V gives CDR1 LNHDA, CDR2 SQIVND (reference sequence). Trimming took off 7 bases at V and 2 bases at J, with 26 bases between the two ends. CDR3 DNA: TGTGCCAGTACACCTTTTACGACACAGGGCGTCTTTAACACTGAAGCTTTCTTT. The encoded protein is CASTPFTTQGVFNTEAFF.

The count of this clone is one. The V gene is TRBV12-5, the J gene TRBJ1-1; TRBD1 is a possible D gene (5 bases). Germline CDR1 is LGHNT and CDR2 is FRNRAP. CDR3 length: 11 amino acids. Trimming took 5 bases from V and 4 from J, leaving 5 bases between them. CDR3 in amino acids: CASGRGTEAFF. The CDR3 DNA reads TGTGCTAGTGGTAGGGGCACTGAAGCTTTCTTT.

The rearrangement links TRBV7-3 to TRBJ2-2; TRBD1 matches at 8 bases. The CDR3 consists of 15 residues. The J segment lost 3 bases and the V segment lost 4 bases, leaving 4 bases of the junction unmatched. Germline V gene sequence: CDR1 SGHTA, CDR2 FQGTGA. CDR3 residues: CASSSNRGDTGELFF. The DNA of the CDR3 is TGTGCCAGCAGCTCGAACAGGGGGGACACCGGGGAGCTGTTTTTT.

The V and J genes are TRBV25-1 and TRBJ2-7; 9 bases line up with TRBD1. CDR3 length: 14 amino acids. J lost 2 bases, V lost 7 bases, and 6 bases had no gene match. CDR1 is MGHDK, CDR2 SYGVNS, per germline. CDR3 residues: CASTQGQGPYEQYF. As DNA, the CDR3 is TGTGCCAGCACCCAGGGACAGGGCCCCTACGAGCAGTACTTC.

This clone was observed a handful of times. V is TRBV19 and J is TRBJ1-1, with 11 bases identical to TRBD1. This CDR3 comprises 17 residues. The ends lost 7 bases at V and 5 bases at J; junction bases unmatched: 15. The germline V gene encodes CDR1 LNHDA and CDR2 SQIVND (reference sequence). The CDR3 DNA follows: TGTGCCAGTACCCCCCAGCGCGGACAGGGGGCGGGGACTGAAGCTTTCTTT. Its translation: CASTPQRGQGAGTEAFF.